This TCR beta chain was sequenced in a study of blood T cell repertoires in COVID-19. V lost 8 bases to trimming and J lost 5 bases, with 21 bases between them. The germline gives CDR1 LNHDA, CDR2 SQIVND (reference sequence). The CDR3 covers 16 residues. This clone has more than one count but fewer than ten. TCRdb's table, derived via immunoSEQ multiplex PCR, lists solely in-frame clones and lacks some. The table records approximately 170,000 clones, under 90% of them present only once. This TCR derives from a woman in her forties or fifties who had recovered from COVID-19. The chain joins TRBV19 to TRBJ2-2; D is ambiguous. Sequencing was done on a sample of PBMCs or T cells enriched from blood (not recorded which). CDR3 DNA: TGTGCCAGTGCGAACCCCTACGAATCCAGGACCGGGGAGCTGTTTTTT. Translation gives CASANPYESRTGELFF. The full variable domain, in which reference TRBV19 and TRBJ2-2 provide the parts outside the CDR3, is DGGITQSPKYLFRKEGQNVTLSCEQNLNHDAMYWYRQDPGQGLRLIYYSQIVNDFQKGDIAEGYSVSREKKESFPLTVTSAQKNPTAFYLCASANPYESRTGELFFGEGSRLTVL.